This T cell receptor (beta chain) was observed in a study of blood T cells in healthy people across ages. Regarding the study as a whole: Naive CD4+ cells and diversity were both higher in long-lived donors than in aged donors. Those diversity estimates obtained from one million T cells were thought to be underestimates.

CDR1 SGHAT and CDR2 FQNNGV come from the germline V gene. V was clipped by 5 bases and J by 6 bases, with 10 bases between them. The length of the CDR3 is 12 residues. Then a second PCR, running roughly 7 to 11 cycles, was carried out with a sample-barcoded 5' primer and a J-beta primer mix. Paired-end reads containing CDR3 totaled no fewer than 2.5 million for each sample. TCRdb passed the 5' RACE reads through MiXCR, listing each CDR3 protein once. This sample has roughly 930,000 distinct CDR3 sequences, with approximately 49% found just once. Concerning this clonotype itself: The antigen is unknown.

Peripheral blood from each donor was collected in a volume of approximately 10 milliliters. The specimen sequenced was blood. The V and J genes are TRBV11-2 and TRBJ1-1, with D tentatively TRBD1 (6 bases). This receptor was obtained from a man under 40 in good health. CDR3 protein: CASSEDSSEAFF. CDR3 nucleotides: TGTGCCAGCAGCGAGGACAGCTCTGAAGCTTTCTTT.